The clone carrying this TCR beta chain occurred once. Its antigen is unidentified. The record originates from a study of T cell responses to AZD1222 COVID-19 vaccine. Study-level findings and limits: Reportedly, nearly half the spike-specific TCRs target unmutated variant regions.

The assay was immunoSEQ multiplex PCR, and TCRdb's table has in-frame clones only and misses some. The sample lists over 90,000 clones, about 88% occurring once. Germline CDR1 reads SGHRS; CDR2 reads YFSETQ. Trimming removed 0 bases at V and 3 bases at J, with 7 bases between. There are 13 residues in the CDR3. This TCR derives from an adult in good health. The chain uses TRBV5-1 and TRBJ2-7, with D unresolved. This sample comprised peripheral blood, obtained on day 0 of AZD1222 vaccination. The CDR3 spells CASSLASDYEQYF. The CDR3, as DNA: TGCGCCAGCAGCTTGGCGTCAGACTACGAGCAGTACTTC. Full variable domain (missing parts from reference TRBV5-1 and TRBJ2-7): KAGVTQTPRYLIKTRGQQVTLSCSPISGHRSVSWYQQTPGQGLQFLFEYFSETQRNKGNFPGRFSGRQFSNSRSEMNVSTLELGDSALYLCASSLASDYEQYFGPGTRLTVT.